The 32 T cell receptor beta chains below were found in one sample sequenced in a study of patients and donors after allogeneic stem cell transplantation. TCRdb itself ran the RT-PCR reads through MiXCR, one entry per CDR3 protein. Among about 2,200 distinct CDR3 sequences listed, more than 25% were seen once. The sequencing input was blood, either unsorted or a sorted T cell fraction (not recorded which). Source of these receptors: a human donor who was either an allogeneic HSCT recipient or a stem cell or donor lymphocyte infusion donor (not recorded which). It is not recorded whose cells these are; they may come from a transplant donor.

Only a few counts were recorded for this clonotype. The V gene is TRBV7-3, the J gene TRBJ2-6; tentative D call: TRBD2 (6 bases). The germline V and J ends were trimmed by 5 bases and 2 bases, with 10 bases remaining between them. CDR3 length: 15 residues. Germline V gene sequence: CDR1 SGHTA, CDR2 FQGTGA. In DNA form, the CDR3 reads TGTGCCAGCAGCAGCGGGCGCACTGGGGCCAACGTCCTGACTTTC. Protein: CASSSGRTGANVLTF.

This clonotype is judged large. The chain has TRBV15 and TRBJ2-1, with no clear D. Germline V gene sequence: CDR1 LNHNV, CDR2 YYDKDF (reference sequence). The CDR3 has 14 amino acids. V was shortened by 1 base and J by 8 bases, with 12 bases between the two germline ends. The DNA for the CDR3 is TGTGCCACCAGCAGAGGGGTAGCTCCGGATGAGCAGTTCTTC. This codes for CATSRGVAPDEQFF.

The chain recombines TRBV11-3 with TRBJ2-1, with TRBD2 matching 7 bases. This CDR3 contains 16 residues. J lost 2 bases, V lost 0 bases, and 4 bases had no gene match. Germline V CDR1 and CDR2: SGHNT, YENEEA. Here the CDR3 reads CASSLEGLAAYNEQFF. CDR3 nucleotides: TGTGCCAGCAGCTTAGAGGGGCTAGCGGCCTACAATGAGCAGTTCTTC.

This clonotype was recorded a few times. The chain joins TRBV6-2 or TRBV6-3 to TRBJ2-7, with D perhaps matching TRBD2 (6 bases). CDR1 and CDR2 from the germline V gene are MNHEY and SVGEGT. The CDR3 consists of 15 residues. The V and J ends lost 5 bases and 0 bases respectively, with 14 bases between them. The CDR3 DNA reads TGTGCCAGCAGTAGACAGCGCGGGGTCTCCTACGAGCAGTACTTC. Its protein is CASSRQRGVSYEQYF.

The CDR3 loop reads CASSRPGTGPLNEQFF. Written as DNA, the CDR3 is TGTGCCAGCAGCCGGCCGGGGACGGGCCCTCTCAATGAGCAGTTCTTC. The rearrangement uses TRBV11-2 and TRBJ2-1, with D perhaps matching TRBD1 or TRBD2 (5 bases each). The CDR3 consists of 16 residues. CDR1 is SGHAT and CDR2 is FQNNGV in the germline V gene. Trimming stripped 5 bases from V and 6 bases from J, with 20 bases between.

This clonotype is labeled large. The chain is built from TRBV7-2 and TRBJ2-3; D is uncertain. The germline gives CDR1 SGHTA, CDR2 FQGNSA. The CDR3 has 12 residues. The germline V and J ends were trimmed by 1 base and 4 bases, with 3 bases remaining between them. In DNA, the CDR3 is TGTGCCAGCAGCTTAGTCCCAGATACGCAGTATTTT. This gives the protein CASSLVPDTQYF.

This clonotype has only a few counts. The V gene is TRBV11-3, the J gene TRBJ1-5; D call uncertain. The CDR3 totals 13 residues. From germline, CDR1 is SGHNT and CDR2 YENEEA. V lost 2 bases and J lost 5, with 7 bases in between. CDR3 sequence reads: CASSLNTDQPQHF. CDR3 in DNA: TGTGCCAGCAGCTTAAACACCGATCAGCCCCAGCATTTT.

The chain joins TRBV7-9 to TRBJ2-2, with 12 nucleotides matching TRBD1. The length of the CDR3 is 16 residues. Germline V gene lookup returns CDR1 SEHNR and CDR2 FQNEAQ (reference sequence). V lost 6 bases, J lost 5 bases, and 7 bases stayed unmatched. The chain's CDR3 is CASSPPGQGATGELFF. CDR3 in DNA: TGTGCCAGCAGTCCCCCGGGACAGGGGGCAACCGGGGAGCTGTTTTTT.

This clonotype counts as large (0.1 to 1%). The chain couples TRBV2 to TRBJ2-1; D is undetermined. V lost 4 bases, J lost 6 bases, and 7 bases lay in between. The CDR3 contains 12 residues. From germline, CDR1 is SNHLY and CDR2 FYNNEI. CDR3 protein: CASSVSVNEQFF. The CDR3 DNA is TGTGCCAGCAGTGTCTCCGTCAATGAGCAGTTCTTC.

This clonotype is large (0.1 to 1%) by share. This sequence joins TRBV20-1 and TRBJ2-3; D call uncertain. The germline V gene has CDR1 DFQATT and CDR2 SNEGSKA (reference sequence). Trimming pared 3 bases from V and 2 bases from J, leaving 15 bases between. The CDR3 runs to 15 residues. CDR3 sequence (DNA): TGCAGTGCTAGGTCGTTACAGCAGTACACAGATACGCAGTATTTT. Translation gives CSARSLQQYTDTQYF.

There are a few counts of this clonotype. The rearrangement uses TRBV30 and TRBJ2-7; 7 bases are shared with TRBD1. V lost 5 bases, J lost 4 bases, and 8 bases stayed unmatched. The CDR3 consists of 13 residues. The germline CDR1 and CDR2 sequences are GTSNPN and SVGIG (reference sequence). CDR3 DNA: TGTGCCTGGGCAGGGGGTTTGGGATACGAGCAGTACTTC. Translated: CAWAGGLGYEQYF.

Only a few counts were recorded for this clonotype. The chain recombines TRBV3-1 with TRBJ1-5; 8 nucleotides agree with TRBD1. The CDR3 extends over 15 amino acids. The germline gives CDR1 LGHDT, CDR2 YNNKEL (reference sequence). J gave up 7 bases and V 4 bases, and 9 bases lay outside the gene matches. The CDR3 protein is CASSRGQGGGQPQHF. DNA for the CDR3: TGTGCCAGCAGCCGCGGACAGGGCGGAGGGCAGCCCCAGCATTTT.

There are a few counts of this clonotype. The CDR3 here is CASSLDRNTEAFF. The CDR3 DNA reads as TGTGCCAGCAGCTTGGACAGGAACACTGAAGCTTTCTTT. The gene calls are TRBV5-5 and TRBJ1-1; D uncertain. Germline loops: CDR1 SGHKS, CDR2 YYEKEE (reference sequence). V was cut by 0 bases and J by 1 base, with 4 bases left in between. The CDR3 has 13 amino acids.

V usage is TRBV11-3 and J usage is TRBJ1-1; D not resolved. The CDR3 consists of 13 residues. The germline V gene encodes CDR1 SGHNT and CDR2 YENEEA. Trimming shortened V by 5 bases and J by 1 base, and 8 bases separated the two germline ends. This chain's CDR3 is CASSPLGNTEAFF. Here the CDR3 DNA reads TGTGCCAGCAGCCCTCTTGGGAACACTGAAGCTTTCTTT. The entire variable domain, with the rest obtained from reference TRBV11-3 and TRBJ1-1, is as follows: EAGVVQSPRYKIIEKKQPVAFWCNPISGHNTLYWYLQNLGQGPELLIRYENEEAVDDSQLPKDRFSAERLKGVDSTLKIQPAELGDSAVYLCASSPLGNTEAFFGQGTRLTVV.

The chain carries TRBV5-4 and TRBJ2-6; D gene unclear. V was pared by 5 bases and J by 3 bases, with 6 bases between. The germline V gene encodes CDR1 SGHNT and CDR2 YYREEE (reference sequence). The CDR3 covers 13 residues. CDR3 protein: CASSLSGANVLTF. The DNA for the CDR3 is TGTGCCAGCAGTCTCAGTGGGGCCAACGTCCTGACTTTC.

The chain joins TRBV4-2 to TRBJ2-5; perhaps TRBD1 as D (6 bases). The CDR3 is made up of 15 amino acids. Trimming pared 0 bases from V and 5 bases from J, leaving 13 bases between. Germline V gene data show CDR1 as LGHNA and CDR2 as YNFKEQ. CDR3 sequence (DNA): TGTGCCAGCAGCCAAGACGGCCAGGGGACGGAGACCCAGTACTTC. This sequence encodes CASSQDGQGTETQYF.

The chain recombines TRBV15 with TRBJ1-2; no definite D call. The CDR3 covers 12 residues. The V gene's germline CDR1 is LNHNV and CDR2 YYDKDF (reference sequence). The V end lost 0 bases, the J end lost 4 bases, and 3 bases lay between the germline ends. CDR3 region: CATSRDLYGYTF. Written as DNA, the CDR3 is TGTGCCACCAGCAGAGATCTCTATGGCTACACCTTC.

The rearrangement links TRBV11-2 to TRBJ2-5; D possibly corresponds to TRBD1 (6 bases). CDR3 length: 13 amino acids. The ends were cut back, 7 bases at V and 7 bases at J, with 16 bases in the middle. Germline V gene data show CDR1 as SGHAT and CDR2 as FQNNGV. CDR3 coding DNA: TGTGCCAGCACCGGGACACGAGAAGGGACCCAGTACTTC. Its translation is CASTGTREGTQYF.

The chain recombines TRBV7-3 with TRBJ2-1, with TRBD2 matching over 9 bases. This CDR3 region has 15 residues. The trim removed 5 bases at V and 4 bases at J, leaving 6 bases unmatched. Germline V CDR1 and CDR2: SGHTA, FQGTGA. DNA for the CDR3: TGTGCCAGCAGCCCCATGGCGGGAGGGTACAATGAGCAGTTCTTC. It translates to CASSPMAGGYNEQFF.

This clonotype is categorized as large. The genes are TRBV7-3 and TRBJ2-1; possible D gene TRBD1, 6 bases. This CDR3 has 13 residues. V was shortened by 3 bases and J by 10 bases, with 13 bases between the two germline ends. Germline CDR1 is SGHTA and CDR2 is FQGTGA. The CDR3 DNA is TGTGCCAGCAGCTTTTCCTTGGGGACAGAGCAGTTCTTC. This gives the protein CASSFSLGTEQFF.

This clonotype was detected only a few times. This sequence joins TRBV24-1 and TRBJ2-1; the match to TRBD2 covers 8 bases. There are 16 residues in the CDR3. Germline V gene sequence: CDR1 KGHDR, CDR2 SFDVKD. V shed 3 bases and J 8 bases; nucleotides not matched to a gene: 11. CDR3 sequence (DNA): TGTGCCACCAGTGATGCCACTACCTCAGCGGGGGATGAGCAGTTCTTC. It is translated as CATSDATTSAGDEQFF.

This clonotype is labeled as medium-sized (0.01 to 0.1%). The DNA of the CDR3 is TGTGCCAGCAGCCCTAGTAAGACCCAGTACTTC. Translated, it gives CASSPSKTQYF. The V and J genes are TRBV12-3 or TRBV12-4 and TRBJ2-5; D not resolved. The CDR3 is 11 amino acids. The V end was cut by 6 bases, the J end by 6 bases, with 8 bases between.

This clonotype was seen more than once but under ten times. The gene calls are TRBV11-2 and TRBJ2-5; 9 bases are shared with TRBD2. Trimming removed 5 bases from V and 8 bases from J; junction bases left unmatched: 9. Germline V gene data show CDR1 as SGHAT and CDR2 as FQNNGV. The CDR3 contains 14 residues. The CDR3 DNA reads TGTGCCAGCAGCCCACCGGGACTAGCTTTAACCCAGTACTTC. Protein product: CASSPPGLALTQYF.

This clonotype was seen a few times. This CDR3 is CASSIDLGLGEAFF. In nucleotides, the CDR3 is TGTGCCAGTAGTATTGACCTGGGGCTAGGTGAAGCTTTCTTT. The rearrangement uses TRBV19 and TRBJ1-1; D may be TRBD1 (5 bases). Germline V gives CDR1 LNHDA, CDR2 SQIVND (reference sequence). V gave up 3 bases and J gave up 7 bases, with 15 bases separating them. The CDR3 covers 14 residues.

This clonotype was seen more than once but under ten times. This chain uses TRBV7-2 with TRBJ1-3; D gene ambiguous. Germline-derived CDR1 and CDR2 are SGHTA and FQGNSA. CDR3 length equals 12 residues. Between the trimmed V and J ends, which lost 4 bases and 5 bases, there was a span of 6 bases. DNA for the CDR3: TGTGCCAGCAGCTCCGAGAGAAACACCATATATTTT. Its translation is CASSSERNTIYF.

The V and J genes are TRBV6-5 and TRBJ1-1; D is ambiguous. Germline V gives CDR1 MNHEY, CDR2 SVGAGI. The CDR3 consists of 14 residues. Trimming shortened V by 4 bases and J by 0 bases, and 9 bases separated the two germline ends. For the CDR3, the DNA is TGTGCCAGCAGTTCTAGGAAGGTGAACACTGAAGCTTTCTTT. Its translation: CASSSRKVNTEAFF.

The genes are TRBV4-2 and TRBJ1-5; D gene unclear. V gave up 1 base and J gave up 4 bases, with 8 bases separating them. Germline V gene data show CDR1 as LGHNA and CDR2 as YNFKEQ. The CDR3 runs 14 residues. CDR3 residues: CASSQVGQNQPQHF. The CDR3, as DNA: TGTGCCAGCAGCCAAGTTGGGCAGAATCAGCCCCAGCATTTT.

By proportion, this clonotype is large. The chain couples TRBV12-3 or TRBV12-4 to TRBJ2-1; 11 nucleotides match TRBD2. The length of the CDR3 is 17 residues. V shed 5 bases and J 7 bases; nucleotides not matched to a gene: 13. This CDR3 reads CASSPQQTSGKGNEQFF. The CDR3 DNA follows: TGTGCCAGCAGTCCCCAGCAGACTAGCGGGAAAGGGAATGAGCAGTTCTTC.

J is TRBJ2-2 and V is TRBV9; no firm D call. This CDR3 has 13 amino acids. Germline CDR1 and CDR2: SGDLS and YYNGEE. V was trimmed by 0 bases and J by 3 bases, leaving 3 bases between them. The CDR3 bases are TGTGCCAGCAGCGTAGGTCACACCGGGGAGCTGTTTTTT. Translating it yields CASSVGHTGELFF. The entire variable domain, with the rest obtained from reference TRBV9 and TRBJ2-2, is as follows: DSGVTQTPKHLITATGQRVTLRCSPRSGDLSVYWYQQSLDQGLQFLIQYYNGEERAKGNILERFSAQQFPDLHSELNLSSLELGDSALYFCASSVGHTGELFFGEGSRLTVL.

The chain's CDR3 is CASSFDRRSVYGYTF. CDR3 sequence (DNA): TGTGCCAGCAGCTTTGACAGGCGTTCAGTCTATGGCTACACCTTC. This rearrangement joins TRBV7-2 to TRBJ1-2; D perhaps matches TRBD1 (6 bases). Trimming took off 3 bases at V and 4 bases at J, with 15 bases between the two ends. The CDR3 totals 15 residues. Germline V CDR1 and CDR2: SGHTA, FQGNSA. Filled out from reference TRBV7-2 and TRBJ1-2, the complete variable domain reads GAGVSQSPSNKVTEKGKDVELRCDPISGHTALYWYRQSLGQGLEFLIYFQGNSAPDKSGLPSDRFSAERTGGSVSTLTIQRTQQEDSAVYLCASSFDRRSVYGYTFGSGTRLTVV.

V usage is TRBV2 and J usage is TRBJ2-5, with 7 bases aligning to TRBD2. CDR1 is SNHLY and CDR2 is FYNNEI in the germline V gene. CDR3 length: 14 amino acids. V lost 7 bases and J lost 3; bases outside the gene matches: 8. The CDR3 nucleotides are TGTGCCAGCACCCCCCGGGACTACGAAGAGACCCAGTACTTC. Protein: CASTPRDYEETQYF.

This clonotype has more than one count but fewer than ten. Here the CDR3 DNA reads TGTGCCAGAAGCCCCGACAGGGGTAATCAGCCCCAGCATTTT. Protein: CARSPDRGNQPQHF. The V call is TRBV5-3, the J call TRBJ1-5, with 8 positions matching TRBD1. TRBV5-3 is an open reading frame, and its role is uncertain. The trim removed 4 bases at V and 4 bases at J, leaving 4 bases unmatched. The CDR3 extends over 14 amino acids.